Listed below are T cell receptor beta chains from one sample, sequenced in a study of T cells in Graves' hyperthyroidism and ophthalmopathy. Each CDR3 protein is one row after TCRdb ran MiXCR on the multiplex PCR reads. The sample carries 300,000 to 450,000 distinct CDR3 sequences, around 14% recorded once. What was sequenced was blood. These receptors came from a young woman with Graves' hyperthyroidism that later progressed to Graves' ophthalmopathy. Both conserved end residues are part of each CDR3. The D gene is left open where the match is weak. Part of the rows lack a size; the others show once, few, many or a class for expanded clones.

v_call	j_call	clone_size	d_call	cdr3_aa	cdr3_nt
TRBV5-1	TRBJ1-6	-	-	CASSSTENSPLHF	TGCGCCAGCAGCTCGACAGAGAATTCACCCCTCCACTTT
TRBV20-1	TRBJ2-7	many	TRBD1	CSATGLGYEQYF	TGCAGTGCGACAGGGCTGGGCTACGAGCAGTACTTC
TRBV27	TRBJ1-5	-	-	CASGRGGAEWHF	TGTGCCAGCGGTCGAGGGGGGGCGGAGTGGCATTTT
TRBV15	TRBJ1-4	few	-	CATSRPYTNEKLFF	TGTGCCACCAGCAGACCATATACTAATGAAAAACTGTTTTTT
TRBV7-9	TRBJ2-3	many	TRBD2	CASSRAGLRKTDTQYF	TGTGCCAGCAGCCGAGCGGGACTACGAAAGACAGATACGCAGTATTTT
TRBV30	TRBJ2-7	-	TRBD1	CAWSVGTGIDEQYF	TGTGCCTGGAGCGTAGGGACAGGGATAGACGAGCAGTACTTC
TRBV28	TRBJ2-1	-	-	CASSLAGHEQFF	TGTGCCAGCAGTTTAGCCGGGCATGAGCAGTTCTTC
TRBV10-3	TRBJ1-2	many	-	CAISESTGLIYGYTF	TGTGCCATCAGTGAGTCCACAGGGTTGATCTATGGCTACACCTTC
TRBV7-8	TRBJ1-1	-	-	CASRSNLGQFAEAFF	TGTGCCAGCAGATCAAACCTTGGACAGTTCGCTGAAGCTTTCTTT
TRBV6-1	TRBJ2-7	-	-	CATLTSAQVYEQYF	TGTGCCACCTTAACATCCGCCCAGGTCTACGAGCAGTACTTC
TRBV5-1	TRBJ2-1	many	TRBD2	CASSLTSGFYNEQFF	TGCGCCAGCAGCTTGACTAGCGGGTTTTACAATGAGCAGTTCTTC
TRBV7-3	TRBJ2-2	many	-	CASSSVLGGELFF	TGTGCCAGCAGCTCCGTCCTGGGCGGGGAGCTGTTTTTT
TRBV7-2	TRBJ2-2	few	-	CASSFDRSTGELFF	TGTGCCAGCAGCTTCGACAGGAGTACCGGGGAGCTGTTTTTT